This entry lists 12 T cell receptor beta chains sequenced from one sample in a study of Ad26.COV2.S vaccination and SARS-CoV-2 variants. Treatment reported: over 15 received Ad26.COV2.S at low or high dose, single or two shots; roughly 5 received placebo; per-sample allocation not given. Day 63 following the first vaccine or placebo injection was when the samples were taken. The method was immunoSEQ multiplex PCR; TCRdb's version includes in-frame clones alone and lacks a portion of them. Counted here are about 400,000 clones, 88% occurring once; the ten biggest clones make up about 4%. Sequences were derived from peripheral blood, sampled in a trial of Ad26.COV2.S vaccine versus placebo. The receptor set was obtained from a person between 18 and 60 years old who received the Ad26.COV2.S COVID-19 vaccine or a placebo.

J is TRBJ1-1 and V is TRBV25-1; 7 bases map to TRBD1. The CDR3 sequence is 14 residues long. V lost 1 base to trimming and J lost 3 bases; unmatched junction nucleotides: 2. Germline V CDR1 and CDR2: MGHDK, SYGVNS. This CDR3 is CASSELDRDTEAFF. Written as DNA, the CDR3 is TGTGCCAGCAGTGAATTAGACAGGGACACTGAAGCTTTCTTT.

The V call is TRBV25-1, the J call TRBJ2-1; D unresolved. From germline, CDR1 is MGHDK and CDR2 SYGVNS. Trimming removed 6 bases from V and 7 bases from J, with 10 bases in between. This CDR3 comprises 12 residues. CDR3 protein: CASRASRNEQFF. The CDR3 nucleotides are TGTGCCAGCAGAGCCAGCCGTAATGAGCAGTTCTTC.

The V and J genes are TRBV7-8 and TRBJ1-1, with no clear D. Germline V gene lookup returns CDR1 SGHVS and CDR2 FQNEAQ. CDR3 length: 13 residues. With 4 bases removed from V and 5 bases from J, the gap between germline ends came to 11 bases. The CDR3 DNA is TGTGCCAGCAGCTGGGCCTCGGGGACTGAAGCTTTCTTT. Its translation is CASSWASGTEAFF.

This rearrangement joins TRBV13 to TRBJ2-5, with D maybe TRBD1 (5 bases). This CDR3 comprises 15 residues. Trimming stripped 3 bases from V and 0 bases from J, with 11 bases between. The V gene's germline CDR1 is PRHDT and CDR2 FYEKMQ (reference sequence). The CDR3 region is CASSFLGQNQETQYF. The CDR3 region has the DNA TGTGCCAGCAGCTTTCTTGGACAAAACCAAGAGACCCAGTACTTC.

This clone was counted between two and nine times. The chain combines TRBV6-2 or TRBV6-3 with TRBJ2-3; possibly TRBD1 for D (6 bases). Trimming took 4 bases from V and 0 from J, leaving 8 bases between them. Per germline, CDR1 MNHEY and CDR2 SVGEGT. This CDR3 comprises 14 residues. This chain's CDR3 is CASSLTGSTDTQYF. CDR3 nucleotide sequence: TGTGCCAGCAGTTTGACAGGCAGCACAGATACGCAGTATTTT.

The V and J genes are TRBV6-5 and TRBJ1-5; TRBD1 matches at 7 bases. V lost 7 bases and J lost 6; bases outside the gene matches: 9. The CDR3 runs 14 residues. The V gene's germline CDR1 is MNHEY and CDR2 SVGAGI. CDR3 nucleotides: TGTGCCAGCACCCAGGGGGTAGCAGTTCAGCCCCAGCATTTT. It translates to CASTQGVAVQPQHF.

This clone was seen only once. Distinct nucleotide sequences in the sample also encode this CDR3. J is TRBJ2-1 and V is TRBV3-1 (or the pseudogene TRBV3-2); D remains ambiguous. This CDR3 has 15 residues. Germline V gives CDR1 LGHDT, CDR2 YNNKEL (reference sequence). Trimming cost V 0 bases and J 0 bases, with 6 bases left between them. The CDR3 sequence is CASSQDWDSYNEQFF. CDR3 nucleotides: TGTGCCAGCAGCCAAGACTGGGACTCCTACAATGAGCAGTTCTTC.

This clone was found once. The rearrangement links TRBV7-9 to TRBJ2-7; 13 bases are a match to TRBD2. Germline CDR1 and CDR2: SEHNR and FQNEAQ (reference sequence). This CDR3 is 17 amino acids long. The V segment lost 5 bases and the J segment 4 bases; nucleotides outside the gene matches: 11. This chain's CDR3 is CASSPEVWTSGGYEQYF. The CDR3 DNA follows: TGTGCCAGCAGCCCAGAGGTCTGGACTAGCGGGGGATACGAGCAGTACTTC.

The V gene is TRBV29-1, the J gene TRBJ2-6, with D tentatively TRBD1 (5 bases). Germline V gives CDR1 SQVTM, CDR2 ANQGSEA. This CDR3 comprises 15 residues. V was trimmed by 6 bases and J by 0 bases, leaving 12 bases between them. The CDR3 DNA follows: TGCAGCGTGGGGCCAGGGAACTCTGGGGCCAACGTCCTGACTTTC. Its translation: CSVGPGNSGANVLTF.

This clone was picked up one time. The genes are TRBV19 and TRBJ1-2, with 8 bases aligning to TRBD1. There are 15 residues in the CDR3. The V gene's germline CDR1 is LNHDA and CDR2 SQIVND (reference sequence). The ends lost 7 bases at V and 4 bases at J; junction bases unmatched: 11. Here the CDR3 reads CASKGGQVIGYGYTF. The CDR3 DNA follows: TGTGCCAGTAAGGGGGGACAGGTAATCGGCTATGGCTACACCTTC.

The gene calls are TRBV7-9 and TRBJ2-1; TRBD2 agrees at 7 bases. This CDR3 is built from 15 residues. J was trimmed by 0 bases and V by 5 bases; bases with no gene match: 4. Germline assignment: CDR1 SEHNR and CDR2 FQNEAQ (reference sequence). This CDR3 is CASSPAGSSYNEQFF. DNA for the CDR3: TGTGCCAGCAGCCCAGCGGGGAGCTCCTACAATGAGCAGTTCTTC.

The gene calls are TRBV6-5 and TRBJ1-1; D is ambiguous. Deletions cut 4 bases from V and 1 base from J, with 7 bases between. In germline, CDR1 is MNHEY, CDR2 SVGAGI. The CDR3 loop spans 13 amino acids. The CDR3 reads CASSSRENTEAFF. CDR3 in DNA: TGTGCCAGCAGTTCGCGGGAGAACACTGAAGCTTTCTTT.